The entry that follows covers one TCR beta chain sequence. This clonotype qualifies as medium-sized (0.01 to 0.1%). It has no known antigen specificity. The record has no base qualities; no much larger clone is one base away. The sample's time point label, in plain terms: sample taken at primary tumor resection. Whole RNA extracted from tumor and nontumor lung tissue, or from cryopreserved PBMC samples, was used for TCR sequencing without cell sorting. Samples were obtained from 72 patients with early-stage, untreated non-small cell lung cancer from the lung TRACERx cohort. Only patients for whom sufficient RNA was available from at least two tumor regions were selected for TCR sequencing. The method was 5' RACE. Data came from a NextSeq 500. The TCR library protocol attached a unique molecular identifier to each TCR cDNA molecule to allow correction of PCR and sequencing errors. The paper's data handling went like this. TCR identification, UMI-based error correction and CDR3 extraction were performed with Decombinator tools. TCRs above a frequency of 2 per 1,000, corresponding to the top 1% of the tumor frequency distribution, were defined as expanded. Rényi diversity was computed with the R vegan package after subsampling each repertoire 100 times to 5,000 TCRs. CDR3 similarity networks were built from amino acid triplet string-kernel similarity, connecting CDR3s with pairwise similarity above 0.82. In TCRdb, the public reads were trimmed at Q25 with fastp and aligned with MiXCR, with productive beta chains retained. Merged by CDR3 protein, the rows form single entries marked with the most common genes and DNA. For this entry, the V and J calls and clone size follow TCRdb and not the study's own pipeline. Counted in this sample were about 39,000 distinct CDR3 sequences; around 5.5% of them appeared once. The ten largest clonotypes hold around 10% of the sample.

This sample is part of a study of spatial heterogeneity in lung cancer (dated by TCRdb to 2018 to 2020). Some background on the complete study: More beta-chain than alpha-chain transcripts were consistently detected, likely reflecting higher beta-chain transcript abundance. In the raw uncorrected reads, each unique combination of TCR and UMI appeared more than ten times on average. The study quantitatively compared TCR alpha and beta repertoires across multiple tumor regions, matched nontumor lung and blood in non-small cell lung cancer. TCR repertoire features were related to nonsynonymous mutation counts determined by whole-exome sequencing of tumor tissue. At surgery, over 200 tumor regions, around 65 matched nontumor lung samples and 56 PBMC samples were TCR-sequenced for both alpha and beta chains. Results and caveats for the whole study, not just this receptor: Confirming at a functional level the hypothesis that regional TCRs recognize regional mutations was considered to require additional single-cell paired TCR alpha and beta sequencing. Ubiquitous expanded tumor TCRs were found in blood more often at tumor resection than at routine follow-up.

Compared with germline, V lacks 2 bases and J lacks 7 bases; bases without a gene match: 12. The CDR3 measures 17 amino acids from cysteine to phenylalanine. CDR3 DNA is the only sequence kept; it has 51 bases, read in frame from the first base. The germline V gene provides CDR1 MDHEN and CDR2 SYDVKM. The receptor chain draws on TRBV28 and TRBJ2-7; 12 nucleotides in the junction match TRBD1. This TCR was sampled from a male donor with early-stage non-small cell lung cancer. Specimen: PBMCs, collected at surgery. The sequence in DNA is TGTGCCAGCAGTTTACCCCTATGGGACAGGGGGCCTCGAGAGCAGTACTTC. It specifies CASSLPLWDRGPREQYF.